This TCR beta chain was captured in a study of blood T cell repertoires in COVID-19. This clone was seen a handful of times. This table comes from immunoSEQ multiplex PCR, and its TCRdb copy is limited to in-frame clones, with some not included. The data show tens of thousands of clones, about 90% seen once. With V trimmed by 2 bases and J by 2 bases, 5 bases remained unmatched. The germline V gene has CDR1 SGHVS and CDR2 FQNEAQ. The CDR3 sequence is 16 residues long. Sequencing was carried out using peripheral blood. The origin of this receptor is a human donor in a cohort sampled during active COVID-19. The gene calls are TRBV7-8 and TRBJ1-3; 8 nucleotides align to TRBD1. CDR3 sequence: CASSLTRGQAGNTIYF. CDR3 DNA: TGTGCCAGCAGCTTAACCAGGGGGCAGGCTGGAAACACCATATATTTT.